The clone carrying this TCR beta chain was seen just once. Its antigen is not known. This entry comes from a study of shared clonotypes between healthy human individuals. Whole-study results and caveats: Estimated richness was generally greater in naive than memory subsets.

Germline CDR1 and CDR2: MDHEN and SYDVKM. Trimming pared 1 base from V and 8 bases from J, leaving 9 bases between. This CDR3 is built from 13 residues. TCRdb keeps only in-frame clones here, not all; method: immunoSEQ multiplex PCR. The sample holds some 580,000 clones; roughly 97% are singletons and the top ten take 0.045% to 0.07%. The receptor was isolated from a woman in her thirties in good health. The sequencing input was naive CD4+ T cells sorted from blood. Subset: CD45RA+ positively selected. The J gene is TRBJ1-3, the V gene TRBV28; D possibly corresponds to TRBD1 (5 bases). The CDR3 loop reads CASSLSAGDTIYF. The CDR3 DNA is TGTGCCAGCAGTTTATCGGCGGGGGACACCATATATTTT.